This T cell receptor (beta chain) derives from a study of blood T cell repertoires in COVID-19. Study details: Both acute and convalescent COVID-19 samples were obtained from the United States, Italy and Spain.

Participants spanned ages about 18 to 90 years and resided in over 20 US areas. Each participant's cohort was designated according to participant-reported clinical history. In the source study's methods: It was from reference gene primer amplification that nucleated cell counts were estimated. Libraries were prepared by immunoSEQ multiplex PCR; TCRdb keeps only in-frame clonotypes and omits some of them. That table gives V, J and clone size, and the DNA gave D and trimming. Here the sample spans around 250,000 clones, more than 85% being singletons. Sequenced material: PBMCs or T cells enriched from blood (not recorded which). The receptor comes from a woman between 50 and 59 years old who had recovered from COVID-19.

The CDR3 nucleotides are TGTGCCAGTAGCCAAACCGGGACAGCAAATTCACCCCTCCACTTT. This codes for CASSQTGTANSPLHF. The chain recombines TRBV19 with TRBJ1-6, with TRBD1 identical over 7 bases. Germline CDR1 LNHDA, CDR2 SQIVND (reference sequence). The CDR3 loop spans 15 amino acids. J lost 7 bases, V lost 6 bases, and 9 bases had no gene match.